This TCR beta chain originates from a study of CD8 T cells in Susac syndrome. Whole-study findings and limits: A relatively small number of individuals underwent TCR sequencing and HLA analysis.

After extraction with the RNeasy kit, about 0.45 to 1 ug of the RNA was reverse transcribed using random hexamers. Coverage of TCR beta CDR3 amplification by immunoSEQ multiplex PCR extended to 54 Vbeta and 13 Jbeta. In TCRdb, the immunoSEQ multiplex PCR reads were re-called with MiXCR into one record per CDR3 protein. Of 75,000 to 100,000 distinct CDR3 sequences in the sample, around 94% are singletons; the top ten hold about 0.25%. This clonotype was counted a single time. Its antigen is still unknown. Sequencing targeted TCR beta in blood CD8+ and CD4+ T cells. Bulk CD8+ and CD4+ cells came from magnetic negative isolation; CD8+ TEMRA by FACS. Trimming took 3 bases from V and 2 from J; bases not matched to a gene: 4. The length of the CDR3 is 14 residues. Germline values: CDR1 KGHSH, CDR2 LQKENI.

Sequencing input: CD8+ T cells from PBMCs. This chain links TRBV18 with TRBJ2-7; 7 bases are a match to TRBD2. This TCR came from a human donor in good health. CDR3 nucleotides: TGTGCCAGCTCACCTCCGGGAGGCCCCTACGAGCAGTACTTC. Protein sequence: CASSPPGGPYEQYF.